This T cell receptor beta chain was sequenced for a study of T cells after yellow fever vaccination. Study overall: Any fraction with a low cell number was prepared using SMART-Seq v4 Ultra Low Input.

Study-level results: Re-detected after boosting: most primary clones, almost 98% of CD4 and about 89% of CD8. Only a small proportion of the clonotypes turned up in both the CD4 and the CD8 compartments, likely arising from convergent recombination.

This clonotype was counted only a few times. What it binds is not known. The CDR3 length is 14 residues. Germline lookup yields CDR1 SQVTM and CDR2 ANQGSEA. V dropped 6 bases and J dropped 8; count of bases not matched to a gene: 9. TCRdb reprocessed the 5' RACE reads with MiXCR, giving one entry per CDR3 protein. This table has around 590,000 distinct CDR3 sequences, about 12% appearing once. The source is a man younger than 45 who received the YFV17D yellow fever vaccine. The chain combines TRBV29-1 with TRBJ2-1; 11 nucleotides align to TRBD2. This material consisted of PBMCs, taken on the day of the yellow fever booster vaccination. CDR3 in amino acids: CSVGGASGRYEQFF. The CDR3 DNA follows: TGCAGCGTGGGGGGGGCTAGCGGGAGGTATGAGCAGTTCTTC.